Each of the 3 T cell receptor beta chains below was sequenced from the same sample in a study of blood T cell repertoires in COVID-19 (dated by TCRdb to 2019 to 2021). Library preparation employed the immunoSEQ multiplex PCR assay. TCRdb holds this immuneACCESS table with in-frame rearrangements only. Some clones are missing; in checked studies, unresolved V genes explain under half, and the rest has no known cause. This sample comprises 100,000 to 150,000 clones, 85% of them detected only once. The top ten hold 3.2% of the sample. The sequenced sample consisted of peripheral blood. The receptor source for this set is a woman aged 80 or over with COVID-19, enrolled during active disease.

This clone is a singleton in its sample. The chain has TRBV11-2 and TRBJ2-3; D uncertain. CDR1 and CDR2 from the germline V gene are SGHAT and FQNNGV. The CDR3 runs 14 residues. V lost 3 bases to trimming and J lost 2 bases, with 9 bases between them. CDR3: CASSFGVLTDTQYF. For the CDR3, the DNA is TGTGCCAGCAGCTTCGGAGTTCTCACAGATACGCAGTATTTT.

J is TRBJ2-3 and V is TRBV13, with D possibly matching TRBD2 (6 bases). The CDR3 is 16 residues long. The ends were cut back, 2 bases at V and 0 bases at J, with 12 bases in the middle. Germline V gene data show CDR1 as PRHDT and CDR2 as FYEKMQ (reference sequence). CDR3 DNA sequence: TGTGCCAGCAGCTTACGGGGGTTCGGGAGCACAGATACGCAGTATTTT. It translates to CASSLRGFGSTDTQYF.

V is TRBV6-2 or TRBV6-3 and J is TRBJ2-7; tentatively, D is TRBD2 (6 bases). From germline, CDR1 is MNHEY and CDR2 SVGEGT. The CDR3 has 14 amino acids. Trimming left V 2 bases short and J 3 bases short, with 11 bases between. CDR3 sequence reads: CASSYEGTVYEQYF. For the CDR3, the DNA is TGTGCCAGCAGTTACGAGGGGACTGTCTACGAGCAGTACTTC.